The 16 T cell receptor beta chains listed next were all sequenced from one sample in a study of liver allograft versus peripheral blood T cells. As for the study in general: Comparisons were made between T cell receptor repertoires found in transplanted livers and those circulating in recipients' peripheral blood.

Each CDR3 protein is one row after TCRdb ran MiXCR on the reads. The sample yields 10,000 or so distinct CDR3 sequences, under 20% seen once. These receptors came from a human patient who had a liver transplant. These T cells may partly come from the graft donor.

This chain links TRBV11-1 with TRBJ2-6, with D uncertain. The CDR3 sequence is 13 residues long. With 0 bases removed from V and 4 bases from J, the gap between germline ends came to 1 base. Germline assignment: CDR1 SGHAT and CDR2 FQDESV (reference sequence). The CDR3 reads CASSLAGANVLTF. The CDR3 DNA reads as TGTGCCAGCAGCTTAGCAGGGGCCAACGTCCTGACTTTC.

Sample share makes this clonotype medium-sized. The genes are TRBV6-2 or TRBV6-3 and TRBJ1-6; D gene uncertain. The CDR3 is made up of 13 amino acids. The germline V gene has CDR1 MNHEY and CDR2 SVGEGT. The V end lost 8 bases, the J end lost 6 bases, and 11 bases lay between the germline ends. The CDR3 region is CASDQVFNSPLHF. CDR3 nucleotide sequence: TGTGCCAGCGACCAGGTTTTTAATTCACCCCTCCACTTT.

This clonotype is medium-sized in the sample. J is TRBJ2-7 and V is TRBV6-5; D is uncertain. This CDR3 comprises 15 residues. Trimming shortened V by 4 bases and J by 0 bases, and 13 bases separated the two germline ends. Germline assignment: CDR1 MNHEY and CDR2 SVGAGI. CDR3 DNA sequence: TGTGCCAGCAGTTTGACTGCTACCCCCTCCTACGAGCAGTACTTC. This codes for CASSLTATPSYEQYF.

The V call is TRBV28, the J call TRBJ2-7; TRBD1 aligns across 9 bases. CDR3 size: 15 residues. Trimming cost V 5 bases and J 2 bases; bases outside gene matches: 7. Germline CDR1 MDHEN, CDR2 SYDVKM. The DNA of the CDR3 is TGTGCCAGCAGTCCCCCACAGGGGGCTCCCTACGAGCAGTACTTC. It is translated as CASSPPQGAPYEQYF.

This clonotype is deemed medium-sized. The chain links TRBV5-6 to TRBJ1-4, with a tentative D call TRBD1 (6 bases). Trimming took off 1 base at V and 4 bases at J, with 14 bases between the two ends. This CDR3 is built from 16 residues. Germline V gene lookup returns CDR1 SGHDT and CDR2 YYEEEE. CDR3 in amino acids: CASSLSRQAINEKLFF. The DNA for the CDR3 is TGTGCCAGCAGCTTGTCCCGACAGGCGATTAATGAAAAACTGTTTTTT.

V usage is TRBV6-1 and J usage is TRBJ1-1, with a possible D match to TRBD1 (6 bases). The CDR3 runs to 15 residues. The V gene lost 2 bases and the J gene lost 5 bases, with 15 bases spanning the gap. Per the germline V gene, CDR1 is MNHNS and CDR2 is SASEGT. The CDR3 DNA follows: TGTGCCAGCAGTGAAATGTTGGGGGCTGGAACTGAAGCTTTCTTT. Translating gives CASSEMLGAGTEAFF.

The chain recombines TRBV7-9 with TRBJ1-1; TRBD1 is a possible D gene (5 bases). The CDR3 runs to 15 residues. Germline CDR1 is SEHNR and CDR2 is FQNEAQ (reference sequence). Trimming pared 2 bases from V and 6 bases from J, leaving 16 bases between. CDR3 DNA sequence: TGTGCCAGCAGCTTACAGGGATCCCTAGGGGCTGAAGCTTTCTTT. It encodes CASSLQGSLGAEAFF.

At least ten counts were recorded for this clonotype. The chain combines TRBV6-2 or TRBV6-3 with TRBJ2-7; the D is unclear. CDR3 length: 13 residues. Trimming left V 5 bases short and J 5 bases short, with 13 bases between. Germline V gene lookup returns CDR1 MNHEY and CDR2 SVGEGT. CDR3 DNA: TGTGCCAGCAGTCTCGTCCTCTGGGACGAGCAGTACTTC. Protein sequence: CASSLVLWDEQYF.

This clonotype rates as medium-sized. This chain connects TRBV29-1 to TRBJ1-1, with 7 bases matching TRBD1. CDR3 length: 15 amino acids. The V gene end was trimmed by 7 bases and the J gene end by 6 bases; junction bases not matched to a gene: 17. Germline CDR1 reads SQVTM; CDR2 reads ANQGSEA. The CDR3 DNA reads TGCAGCGGGGGGGGGCGACAGGGCGGTAGTCCTGAAGCTTTCTTT. Amino acid sequence: CSGGGRQGGSPEAFF.

By proportion, this clonotype is medium-sized. This chain links TRBV7-2 with TRBJ1-2; 8 nucleotides agree with TRBD1. The CDR3 totals 15 residues. With 1 base clipped from V and 7 bases from J, the junction kept 8 bases outside the gene matches. Per the germline V gene, CDR1 is SGHTA and CDR2 is FQGNSA. The CDR3 reads CASSLGRDRSGGYTF. CDR3 coding DNA: TGTGCCAGCAGCTTAGGCCGGGACAGGTCCGGTGGCTACACCTTC.

The chain uses TRBV12-3 or TRBV12-4 and TRBJ2-2; D is possibly TRBD2 (5 bases). The CDR3 extends over 14 amino acids. Trimming took off 6 bases at V and 1 base at J, with 9 bases between the two ends. This CDR3 reads CASRADWNTGELFF. The CDR3, as DNA: TGTGCCAGCAGGGCGGACTGGAACACCGGGGAGCTGTTTTTT.

Worth noting for this clonotype: Just one base apart from a much larger clone, this may be a read error. This chain connects TRBV18 to TRBJ1-3; TRBD1 might be the D (5 bases). The germline V gene has CDR1 KGHSH and CDR2 LQKENI. Trimming shortened V by 8 bases and J by 4 bases, and 21 bases separated the two germline ends. This CDR3 spans 16 amino acids. CDR3 coding DNA: TGTGCCAGCACAGCTCCAAGATCCTGGGGGGGAAACACCATATATTTT. Encoded protein: CASTAPRSWGGNTIYF.

The genes are TRBV7-9 and TRBJ1-1; D gene unclear. V gave up 5 bases and J gave up 4 bases, with 8 bases separating them. The CDR3 has 12 residues. The germline V gene encodes CDR1 SEHNR and CDR2 FQNEAQ (reference sequence). The CDR3 DNA is TGTGCCAGCAGCCGGAGAGTCACTGAAGCTTTCTTT. It encodes CASSRRVTEAFF.

In its sample, this clonotype ranks as medium-sized. This chain uses TRBV7-9 with TRBJ1-2, with no clear D. The CDR3 length is 14 residues. Germline loops: CDR1 SEHNR, CDR2 FQNEAQ (reference sequence). V shed 5 bases and J shed 4 bases, with 14 bases lying between them. This CDR3 is CASSLITDSYGYTF. Written as DNA, the CDR3 is TGTGCCAGCAGCCTAATAACAGATAGCTATGGCTACACCTTC.

The V call is TRBV5-1, the J call TRBJ1-4; tentative D call: TRBD1 (5 bases). Trimming stripped 6 bases from V and 3 bases from J, with 12 bases between. The CDR3 consists of 14 residues. Germline loops: CDR1 SGHRS, CDR2 YFSETQ. DNA of the CDR3: TGCGCCAGCACTGGGGGAGGGGCTAATGAAAAACTGTTTTTT. This translates into CASTGGGANEKLFF.

Judged by abundance, this clonotype is medium-sized. This chain links TRBV27 with TRBJ1-1, with a weak D call TRBD1 (5 bases). The CDR3 runs 13 residues. V was cut by 7 bases and J by 5 bases, with 14 bases left in between. Looked up from germline, CDR1 is MNHEY and CDR2 is SMNVEV (reference sequence). CDR3 sequence: CASTSWGGTEAFF. The CDR3 nucleotides are TGTGCCAGCACCTCGTGGGGGGGAACTGAAGCTTTCTTT.